Sequencing of this T cell receptor beta chain was carried out in a study of cytomegalovirus exposure and HLA in healthy donors. Overall study: HLA-typed donors were the source of 90 million or so unique TCRs, which an early data release held.

Of note for this clone: What it recognizes is unknown.

The PCR used 60 Vbeta and 13 Jbeta primers. The repertoire was sequenced with immunoSEQ multiplex PCR; TCRdb's copy has only in-frame clones and lacks some. The data contain some 210,000 clones, roughly 73% of them singletons. Unmatched junction bases numbered 6, after V lost 4 bases and J lost 5 bases. The germline V gene encodes CDR1 LNHDA and CDR2 SQIVND (reference sequence). CDR3 length: 14 residues. Points from the study as a whole: As was reported, the classifier diagnosed cytomegalovirus status with high specificity and sensitivity. Most TCR beta V segments were productive about 90% or about 30% of the time in an earlier analysis.

Though probably carrying unrecorded immune exposures, donors were nominally healthy at sampling. The clonotype was recovered from a woman aged 25-40 years in good health and CMV-seropositive. The specimen was PBMCs. The chain employs TRBV19 and TRBJ1-1; 8 positions agree with TRBD1. The CDR3 sequence is CASSTMTGVTEAFF. The CDR3 region has the DNA TGTGCCAGTAGTACGATGACAGGGGTGACTGAAGCTTTCTTT.